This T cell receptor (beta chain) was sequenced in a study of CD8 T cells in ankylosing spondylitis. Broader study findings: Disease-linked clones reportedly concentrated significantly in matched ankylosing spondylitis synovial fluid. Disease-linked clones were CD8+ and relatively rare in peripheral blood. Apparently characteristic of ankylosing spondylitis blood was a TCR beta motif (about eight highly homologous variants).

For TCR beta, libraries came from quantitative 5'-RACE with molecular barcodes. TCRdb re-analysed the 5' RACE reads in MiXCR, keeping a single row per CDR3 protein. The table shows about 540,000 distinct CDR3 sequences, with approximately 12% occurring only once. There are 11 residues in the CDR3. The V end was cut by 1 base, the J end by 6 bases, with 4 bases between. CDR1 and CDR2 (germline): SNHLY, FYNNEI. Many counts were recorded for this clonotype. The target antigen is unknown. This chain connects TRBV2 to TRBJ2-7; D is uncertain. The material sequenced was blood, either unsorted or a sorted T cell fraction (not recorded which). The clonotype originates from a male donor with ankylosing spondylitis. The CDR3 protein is CASSEVSEQYV. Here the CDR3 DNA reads TGTGCCAGCAGTGAAGTGTCCGAGCAGTACGTC.